This is a list of T cell receptor beta chains from one sample in a study of T cell responses to AZD1222 COVID-19 vaccine. Profiled with immunoSEQ multiplex PCR; TCRdb holds only in-frame clones, not every one. The repertoire holds roughly 150,000 clones, with around nine tenths as singletons. Sequenced material: peripheral blood, taken on day 0 of AZD1222 vaccination. All receptors derive from an adult in good health. The CDR3 runs from the conserved cysteine through the conserved F or W. D genes are given only for firm matches. Clone size is shown for a subset of rows, as once, few, many or a class of expanded clone.

clone size,D gene,J gene,V gene,CDR3 protein,CDR3 DNA
.,TRBD1,TRBJ1-6,TRBV27,CASTGQNSPLHF,TGTGCCAGCACGGGACAGAATTCACCCCTCCACTTT
.,TRBD1,TRBJ2-5,TRBV27,CASSWTGSGETQYF,TGTGCCAGCAGCTGGACAGGGTCGGGGGAGACCCAGTACTTC
few,.,TRBJ1-2,TRBV5-4,CASSLAVNYGYTF,TGTGCCAGCAGCTTGGCGGTTAACTATGGCTACACCTTC
.,.,TRBJ1-1,TRBV5-1,CASSPTGDEAFF,TGCGCCAGCAGCCCGACTGGAGATGAAGCTTTCTTT
.,.,TRBJ1-1,TRBV28,CASSLLGHTEAFF,TGTGCCAGCAGTTTATTAGGGCACACTGAAGCTTTCTTT
.,.,TRBJ1-2,TRBV6-5,CASSYVGYYGYTF,TGTGCCAGCAGTTACGTGGGGTACTATGGCTACACCTTC
.,TRBD2,TRBJ2-1,TRBV9,CASSGLAGGPGREQFF,TGTGCCAGCAGCGGACTAGCGGGAGGGCCTGGACGAGAGCAGTTCTTC
.,TRBD1,TRBJ1-5,TRBV24-1,CATSDWTGDSNQPQHF,TGTGCCACCAGTGACTGGACAGGAGATAGCAATCAGCCCCAGCATTTT
.,TRBD1,TRBJ1-4,TRBV7-9,CASSPRGGFRDGEKEKLFF,TGTGCCAGCAGCCCACGAGGGGGCTTCAGGGACGGTGAGAAAGAAAAACTGTTTTTT
.,TRBD1,TRBJ1-1,TRBV5-1,CASSVTWDSRNTEAFF,TGCGCCAGCAGCGTAACCTGGGACAGTAGGAACACTGAAGCTTTCTTT
once,TRBD2,TRBJ2-1,TRBV29-1,CSVEDGREHFHNEQFF,TGCAGCGTTGAAGACGGGAGGGAACATTTTCACAATGAGCAGTTCTTC
.,TRBD1,TRBJ2-3,TRBV5-4,CASSFSRDRGTDTQYF,TGTGCCAGCAGCTTCTCCCGGGACAGGGGAACAGATACGCAGTATTTT
.,TRBD1,TRBJ1-1,TRBV6-2/TRBV6-3,CASSYSSGQLGKNTEAFF,TGTGCCAGCAGTTACTCATCGGGACAGTTGGGGAAGAACACTGAAGCTTTCTTT
.,.,TRBJ1-1,TRBV3-1/TRBV3-2,CASSHLPTDNINTEAFF,TGTGCCAGCAGCCACCTACCGACTGACAATATTAACACTGAAGCTTTCTTT
.,.,TRBJ1-2,TRBV7-3,CASSLIPRTSGGYTF,TGTGCCAGCAGCTTAATACCACGGACCTCTGGGGGCTACACCTTC
.,.,TRBJ1-1,TRBV27,CASSRPGSGTEAFF,TGTGCCAGCAGTCGTCCAGGGTCTGGCACTGAAGCTTTCTTT
.,TRBD1,TRBJ1-3,TRBV20-1,CSASVQGAWGNTIYF,TGCAGTGCTAGTGTCCAGGGGGCTTGGGGAAACACCATATATTTT
.,.,TRBJ2-3,TRBV3-1/TRBV3-2,CASSRSSFSTDTQYF,TGTGCCAGCAGCAGGTCTAGCTTTAGCACAGATACGCAGTATTTT
.,.,TRBJ1-2,TRBV7-8,CASGVSGRNYGYTF,TGTGCCAGCGGGGTCTCCGGACGGAACTATGGCTACACCTTC
.,.,TRBJ1-5,TRBV28,CASSFRATGSQPQHF,TGTGCCAGCAGTTTCAGGGCAACAGGGTCTCAGCCCCAGCATTTT
.,.,TRBJ1-1,TRBV2,CASSEARAGNTEAFF,TGTGCCAGCAGTGAGGCCAGGGCTGGGAACACTGAAGCTTTCTTT
.,.,TRBJ1-2,TRBV9,CASSGAGFGGYTF,TGTGCCAGCAGCGGGGCAGGCTTTGGTGGCTACACCTTC
.,.,TRBJ1-1,TRBV12-5,CASGPTPGFEAFF,TGTGCTAGTGGGCCTACTCCGGGATTTGAAGCTTTCTTT
.,TRBD2,TRBJ2-2,TRBV7-2,CASSLALAGALNTGELFF,TGTGCCAGCAGCTTAGCTCTAGCGGGGGCCCTGAACACCGGGGAGCTGTTTTTT
once,.,TRBJ2-1,TRBV5-1,CASSLSFGPPSYNEQFF,TGCGCCAGCAGCTTGTCATTCGGCCCCCCCTCCTACAATGAGCAGTTCTTC
.,TRBD1,TRBJ1-2,TRBV2,CARSPGQGGGYTF,TGTGCCAGAAGTCCGGGACAGGGAGGAGGCTACACCTTC
.,.,TRBJ2-2,TRBV27,CASSLYRENTGELFF,TGTGCCAGCAGTTTATATAGGGAGAACACCGGGGAGCTGTTTTTT
.,.,TRBJ1-2,TRBV5-4,CASSLQGGYGYTF,TGTGCCAGCAGCTTGCAGGGAGGGTATGGCTACACCTTC
.,.,TRBJ1-3,TRBV6-5,CASIQTSGNTIYF,TGTGCCAGCATCCAGACCTCTGGAAACACCATATATTTT
.,.,TRBJ2-7,TRBV20-1,CSARAGYEQYF,TGCAGTGCTAGAGCGGGCTACGAGCAGTACTTC
.,TRBD1,TRBJ1-6,TRBV6-5,CASRATGVGSPLHF,TGTGCCAGCAGGGCGACAGGGGTGGGGTCACCCCTCCACTTT
.,.,TRBJ1-1,TRBV19,CASSLVGGMNTEAFF,TGTGCCAGTAGTCTCGTAGGGGGGATGAACACTGAAGCTTTCTTT
.,.,TRBJ1-5,TRBV4-1,CASSQGRGLPPFWEPQHF,TGCGCCAGCAGCCAAGGGCGGGGGCTCCCCCCATTTTGGGAGCCCCAGCATTTT
few,.,TRBJ1-1,TRBV7-9,CASSLALRATTEAFF,TGTGCCAGCAGCTTAGCTCTGAGGGCAACCACTGAAGCTTTCTTT
.,TRBD1,TRBJ1-2,TRBV7-2,CASRPRTGMNYGYTF,TGTGCCAGCAGACCCAGGACAGGGATGAACTATGGCTACACCTTC
.,.,TRBJ1-2,TRBV3-1/TRBV3-2,CASSQSGPNYGYTF,TGTGCCAGCAGCCAAAGTGGGCCTAACTATGGCTACACCTTC
.,.,TRBJ1-1,TRBV7-6,CASSTDEGDTEAFF,TGTGCCAGCAGCACGGATGAGGGCGACACTGAAGCTTTCTTT
.,.,TRBJ1-3,TRBV5-4,CASSAGGFSGNTIYF,TGTGCCAGCAGCGCGGGGGGTTTTTCTGGAAACACCATATATTTT
.,TRBD1,TRBJ2-5,TRBV28,CASRTGLGETQYF,TGTGCCAGCCGGACAGGGCTAGGAGAGACCCAGTACTTC
.,.,TRBJ2-7,TRBV28,CASSPDYEEQYF,TGTGCCAGCAGCCCGGACTACGAGGAGCAGTACTTC
.,.,TRBJ1-1,TRBV16,CASSPTPNTEAFF,TGTGCCAGCAGCCCTACTCCGAACACTGAAGCTTTCTTT
.,TRBD1,TRBJ1-3,TRBV10-3,CAISRYRTGESPGNTIYF,TGTGCCATCAGTCGGTACCGGACAGGGGAATCGCCAGGAAACACCATATATTTT
.,TRBD1,TRBJ1-2,TRBV7-3,CASSSEPGTGLYTF,TGTGCCAGCAGCTCAGAACCCGGGACAGGCCTCTACACCTTC
.,.,TRBJ2-7,TRBV6-4,CASSPNRVYEQYF,TGTGCCAGCAGTCCCAATCGAGTCTACGAGCAGTACTTC
.,.,TRBJ1-1,TRBV6-1,CASSEALGLMNTEAFF,TGTGCCAGCAGTGAAGCGTTAGGACTTATGAACACTGAAGCTTTCTTT
.,.,TRBJ1-6,TRBV13,CASSLGGEGNSPLHF,TGTGCCAGCAGCTTGGGCGGGGAAGGGAATTCACCCCTCCACTTT
.,TRBD2,TRBJ2-3,TRBV5-1,CASSSASGGVSISSTDTQYF,TGCGCCAGCAGCTCCGCTAGCGGGGGGGTATCAATCTCTAGCACAGATACGCAGTATTTT
once,TRBD1,TRBJ1-2,TRBV6-1,CASSEAGTGRYGYTF,TGTGCCAGCAGTGAAGCCGGGACAGGGAGATATGGCTACACCTTC
.,TRBD1,TRBJ1-5,TRBV5-1,CASRQRTGNNQPQHF,TGCGCCAGCAGGCAACGGACAGGCAATAATCAGCCCCAGCATTTT